Each of the 28 T cell receptor beta chains below was sequenced from the same sample in a study of blood T cell repertoires in COVID-19 (dated by TCRdb to 2019 to 2021). Receptors were amplified or captured by the immunoSEQ multiplex PCR assay. TCRdb obtained this table from immuneACCESS and retained in-frame rearrangements with V and J assigned. These tables miss some clones; where compared with another copy, unresolved V genes account for less than half of the shortfall, and the remainder is unexplained. This sample is represented by over 400,000 clones; 70% to 90% of them were singletons. Of the sample, 3% to 3.5% is held by the ten largest clones. Input material: peripheral blood. Source of these receptors: a human donor in a cohort sampled during active COVID-19.

The chain couples TRBV11-1 to TRBJ2-1; D is perhaps TRBD2 (6 bases). V lost 1 base, J lost 5 bases, and 15 bases lay in between. This CDR3 is built from 16 residues. The germline V gene has CDR1 SGHAT and CDR2 FQDESV (reference sequence). CDR3 in DNA: TGTGCCAGCAGCTTAGGCCCCGGGACTGGAAACAATGAGCAGTTCTTC. As protein: CASSLGPGTGNNEQFF.

The chain has TRBV19 and TRBJ1-2, with unresolved D. Germline lookup yields CDR1 LNHDA and CDR2 SQIVND (reference sequence). The CDR3 is made up of 14 amino acids. Between the trimmed V and J ends, which lost 10 bases and 1 base, there was a span of 16 bases. The CDR3 loop is CATEAGSYNYGYTF. For the CDR3, the DNA is TGTGCCACCGAAGCGGGGTCTTATAACTATGGCTACACCTTC.

V and J are TRBV5-1 and TRBJ2-4; TRBD2 might be the D (6 bases). Trimming took off 6 bases at V and 6 bases at J, with 16 bases between the two ends. Germline values: CDR1 SGHRS, CDR2 YFSETQ. This CDR3 is 14 amino acids long. For the CDR3, the DNA is TGCGCCAGCACGCTTACCCAGGGAGGAAACATTCAGTACTTC. Amino acids: CASTLTQGGNIQYF.

This chain uses TRBV7-2 with TRBJ2-7; no definite D call. CDR3 length: 14 amino acids. Between the trimmed V and J ends, which lost 0 bases and 2 bases, there was a span of 8 bases. CDR1 SGHTA and CDR2 FQGNSA come from the germline V gene. The CDR3 sequence: CASSLAPGPYEQYF. CDR3 nucleotide sequence: TGTGCCAGCAGCTTAGCGCCAGGCCCCTACGAGCAGTACTTC.

The V call is TRBV10-1, the J call TRBJ2-7, with 7 bases fitting TRBD1. This CDR3 comprises 15 residues. With V trimmed by 6 bases and J by 5 bases, 13 bases remained unmatched. Germline-derived CDR1 and CDR2 are WNHNN and SYGVQD (reference sequence). CDR3 DNA sequence: TGCGCCAGCAGGTCGACAGGGACGGTGGGTAACGAGCAGTACTTC. Its translation is CASRSTGTVGNEQYF.

The chain links TRBV10-3 to TRBJ1-2, with 7 bases fitting TRBD1. V dropped 3 bases and J dropped 6; count of bases not matched to a gene: 4. This CDR3 has 13 amino acids. CDR1 and CDR2 from the germline V gene are ENHRY and SYGVKD. The CDR3 sequence is CAISEGTEDGYTF. CDR3 coding DNA: TGTGCCATCAGTGAAGGGACAGAGGATGGCTACACCTTC.

V gene TRBV20-1 combines with J gene TRBJ1-1; the D is unclear. The CDR3 is made up of 11 amino acids. Germline loops: CDR1 DFQATT, CDR2 SNEGSKA (reference sequence). The V end was cut by 3 bases, the J end by 6 bases, with 8 bases between. The CDR3 spells CSARSSAEAFF. CDR3 nucleotides: TGCAGTGCTAGGAGTAGTGCTGAAGCTTTCTTT.

This rearrangement joins TRBV7-9 to TRBJ1-1; 11 bases agree with TRBD1. The V gene end was trimmed by 2 bases and the J gene end by 5 bases; junction bases not matched to a gene: 13. CDR1 is SEHNR and CDR2 is FQNEAQ in the germline V gene (reference sequence). This CDR3 has 18 amino acids. The DNA for the CDR3 is TGTGCCAGCAGCTTAAGAATTGGACAGGGGGCGCGAAGGACTGAAGCTTTCTTT. The encoded protein is CASSLRIGQGARRTEAFF.

The V gene is TRBV4-2, the J gene TRBJ1-1; the D is unclear. Germline CDR1 reads LGHNA; CDR2 reads YNFKEQ. CDR3 length equals 11 residues. Deletions cut 4 bases from V and 8 bases from J, with 8 bases between. DNA for the CDR3: TGTGCCAGCAGCCGAGAGGCCGAAGCTTTCTTT. This sequence encodes CASSREAEAFF.

The chain is built from TRBV5-4 and TRBJ1-1; 8 nucleotides agree with TRBD1. Germline V lookup: CDR1 SGHNT, CDR2 YYREEE (reference sequence). The ends lost 4 bases at V and 1 base at J; junction bases unmatched: 6. This CDR3 region has 15 residues. CDR3 sequence: CASSPGQDENTEAFF. The CDR3 region has the DNA TGTGCCAGCAGCCCGGGACAGGATGAGAACACTGAAGCTTTCTTT.

The rearrangement uses TRBV19 and TRBJ1-4; 7 nucleotides line up with TRBD1. Germline loops: CDR1 LNHDA, CDR2 SQIVND (reference sequence). The CDR3 loop spans 15 amino acids. The V segment lost 5 bases and the J segment 4 bases; nucleotides outside the gene matches: 7. The CDR3 here is CASSDGTAVNEKLFF. In DNA form, the CDR3 reads TGTGCCAGTAGTGATGGGACAGCGGTTAATGAAAAACTGTTTTTT.

V gene TRBV4-3 combines with J gene TRBJ1-2; 7 bases fit TRBD1. The V and J ends lost 4 bases and 4 bases, in that order; junction bases with no gene match: 3. Germline CDR1 and CDR2: LGHNA and YSLEER. CDR3 length: 13 residues. CDR3 nucleotide sequence: TGCGCCAGCAGCCTTCAGGGGGGCTATGGCTACACCTTC. Translation gives CASSLQGGYGYTF.

The chain uses TRBV7-2 and TRBJ2-7, with 8 bases that match TRBD2. CDR1 is SGHTA, CDR2 FQGNSA, per germline. This CDR3 is 14 amino acids long. The J segment lost 4 bases and the V segment lost 5 bases, leaving 7 bases of the junction unmatched. The CDR3 is CASSRGLARYEQYF. The CDR3 nucleotides read TGTGCCAGCAGCCGCGGACTAGCACGGTACGAGCAGTACTTC.

On this clone: The same CDR3 can be traced to other DNA sequences in this sample. The chain uses TRBV6-2 or TRBV6-3 and TRBJ1-1; a possible D gene is TRBD1 (5 bases). With 0 bases removed from V and 2 bases from J, the gap between germline ends came to 10 bases. This CDR3 comprises 15 residues. Germline assignment: CDR1 MNHEY and CDR2 SVGEGT. This CDR3 reads CASSYSRQGNTEAFF. The CDR3 DNA sequence: TGTGCCAGCAGTTACTCCCGGCAGGGAAACACTGAAGCTTTCTTT.

This clone occurred once. The genes are TRBV21-1 and TRBJ2-2; the DNA was not compared with TRBD2, the D call given in the table. TRBV21-1 is a pseudogene. The CDR3 sequence is 18 residues long. CDR3 bases: TGTGCCAGCAGCAAATATCCAACTAGCGGGACTACAACCGGGGAGCTGTTTTTT. This codes for CASSKYPTSGTTTGELFF.

V usage is TRBV9 and J usage is TRBJ2-7, with D perhaps matching TRBD1 (6 bases). Germline assignment: CDR1 SGDLS and CDR2 YYNGEE. The CDR3 has 14 residues. V was clipped by 3 bases and J by 5 bases, with 15 bases between them. CDR3 bases: TGTGCCAGCAGCGCCGCCCAGGACAGACACGAGCAGTACTTC. This translates into CASSAAQDRHEQYF.

Here the CDR3 DNA reads TGCGCCAGCAGCTCGCAATTAGGGGGCGACGAGCAGTACTTC. It specifies CASSSQLGGDEQYF. V usage is TRBV5-1 and J usage is TRBJ2-7, with 7 bases lining up with TRBD1. The CDR3 has 14 amino acids. In germline, CDR1 is SGHRS, CDR2 YFSETQ. The V gene end was trimmed by 3 bases and the J gene end by 5 bases; junction bases not matched to a gene: 8. The full variable domain, its missing parts supplied by reference TRBV5-1 and TRBJ2-7, is KAGVTQTPRYLIKTRGQQVTLSCSPISGHRSVSWYQQTPGQGLQFLFEYFSETQRNKGNFPGRFSGRQFSNSRSEMNVSTLELGDSALYLCASSSQLGGDEQYFGPGTRLTVT.

CDR3 DNA sequence: TGTGCCAGCTCACCAAGTACAGGGTCGTACGAGCAGTACTTC. Protein product: CASSPSTGSYEQYF. The chain is built from TRBV18 and TRBJ2-7; D might be TRBD1 (6 bases). Germline V gives CDR1 KGHSH, CDR2 LQKENI. The ends were cut back, 2 bases at V and 4 bases at J, with 12 bases in the middle. The CDR3 has 14 residues.

J is TRBJ1-3 and V is TRBV7-9; D is ambiguous. CDR1 and CDR2 from the germline V gene are SEHNR and FQNEAQ (reference sequence). The CDR3 length is 16 residues. Trimming removed 2 bases from V and 2 bases from J, with 13 bases in between. The CDR3 coding sequence is TGTGCCAGCAGCTTAAGCTGGGAGGAAGCTGGAAACACCATATATTTT. Encoded protein: CASSLSWEEAGNTIYF.

V and J are TRBV7-2 and TRBJ2-3, with 9 bases matching TRBD1. J was trimmed by 5 bases and V by 2 bases; bases with no gene match: 2. The CDR3 is 14 amino acids. Germline CDR1 is SGHTA and CDR2 is FQGNSA. The CDR3 DNA is TGTGCCAGCAGCTTAAGACAGGGGGGAGATACGCAGTATTTT. It is translated as CASSLRQGGDTQYF.

This clone was seen more than once but under ten times. V gene TRBV3-1 (or the pseudogene TRBV3-2) combines with J gene TRBJ2-7; D not resolved. V was cut by 5 bases and J by 2 bases, with 4 bases left in between. Looked up from germline, CDR1 is LGHDT and CDR2 is YNNKEL (reference sequence). This CDR3 is 11 amino acids long. The CDR3 region is CASSSAYEQYF. CDR3 nucleotide sequence: TGTGCCAGCAGCTCCGCCTACGAGCAGTACTTC.

This chain links TRBV29-1 with TRBJ2-1, with a tentative D call TRBD2 (5 bases). CDR1 is SQVTM, CDR2 ANQGSEA, per germline. The CDR3 has 16 residues. V was clipped by 7 bases and J by 4 bases, with 23 bases between them. CDR3 amino acids: CSAVVARAQQYNEQFF. The CDR3, as DNA: TGCAGCGCCGTTGTTGCGCGGGCCCAGCAATACAATGAGCAGTTCTTC.

J is TRBJ2-7 and V is TRBV7-9; TRBD2 agrees at 12 bases. The germline V gene encodes CDR1 SEHNR and CDR2 FQNEAQ (reference sequence). V lost 0 bases and J lost 0; bases outside the gene matches: 3. The CDR3 contains 17 residues. CDR3 coding DNA: TGTGCCAGCAGCTTAGCGCTAGCGGGAGGGGTCTCCTACGAGCAGTACTTC. Translated: CASSLALAGGVSYEQYF.

The chain recombines TRBV9 with TRBJ2-1; 8 bases are a match to TRBD1. The length of the CDR3 is 14 residues. V was pared by 3 bases and J by 7 bases, with 6 bases of the junction left unmatched. Germline loops: CDR1 SGDLS, CDR2 YYNGEE. This CDR3 reads CASSGRTGFNEQFF. The CDR3 DNA reads as TGTGCCAGCAGCGGTCGGACAGGGTTTAATGAGCAGTTCTTC.

The chain is built from TRBV18 and TRBJ1-5, with TRBD1 matching 10 bases. The CDR3 contains 15 residues. V trimming: 5 bases; J trimming: 6 bases; junction bases outside the gene matches: 7. Germline V gene sequence: CDR1 KGHSH, CDR2 LQKENI. The DNA of the CDR3 is TGTGCCAGCTCAACTGACAGGGGGCGGGTTCAGCCCCAGCATTTT. Protein product: CASSTDRGRVQPQHF.

The chain links TRBV2 to TRBJ2-7, with 9 bases identical to TRBD2. The CDR3 runs 13 residues. Looked up from germline, CDR1 is SNHLY and CDR2 is FYNNEI. V lost 7 bases, J lost 4 bases, and 5 bases stayed unmatched. CDR3 in amino acids: CASTGLAMYEQYF. Here the CDR3 DNA reads TGTGCCAGCACGGGACTAGCCATGTACGAGCAGTACTTC.

J is TRBJ2-7 and V is TRBV19; tentatively, D is TRBD2 (5 bases). Germline V CDR1 and CDR2: LNHDA, SQIVND (reference sequence). Trimming removed 3 bases at V and 4 bases at J, with 19 bases between. This CDR3 has 16 residues. The CDR3 DNA reads as TGTGCCAGTAGTATTCTACTCCTCAGCGGATTGTACGAGCAGTACTTC. This sequence encodes CASSILLLSGLYEQYF.

This chain joins TRBV7-2 and TRBJ1-2; 9 bases match TRBD1. J gave up 7 bases and V 5 bases, and 8 bases lay outside the gene matches. The CDR3 runs 14 residues. Germline V gives CDR1 SGHTA, CDR2 FQGNSA. CDR3: CASSGRGQGSGYTF. In DNA, the CDR3 is TGTGCCAGCAGCGGGCGCGGACAGGGGAGTGGCTACACCTTC.